Listed below are T cell receptor beta chains from one sample, sequenced in a study of T cell changes during pregnancy in multiple sclerosis. Profiled with immunoSEQ multiplex PCR; TCRdb holds only in-frame clones, not every one. The table lists approximately 130,000 clones, around 97% of them singletons. This sample comprised peripheral blood, obtained after pregnancy. The receptors were gathered from a female donor with multiple sclerosis, enrolled in a pregnancy study. Both conserved end residues are part of each CDR3. A D gene is named only where the DNA matches it firmly. For some rows the clone size is stated as once, few or many, or as a class when expanded; others skip it.

cdr3_nt cdr3_aa v_call d_call j_call clone_size
TGTGCCAGCAGCTTAGGCATTGGACGGGGGAATCAGCCCCAGCATTTT CASSLGIGRGNQPQHF TRBV5-8 NA TRBJ1-5 NA
TGTGCCATCAGTGACGCCCCAGGGGACGAGCAGTACTTC CAISDAPGDEQYF TRBV10-3 NA TRBJ2-7 NA
TGTGCCAGTAGTATCTGGGGGCGGACCGGGGAGCTGTTTTTT CASSIWGRTGELFF TRBV19 NA TRBJ2-2 NA
TGTGCCAGCAGGGGGGACAGGGGGTCCCTCTACGAGCAGTACTTC CASRGDRGSLYEQYF TRBV2 TRBD1 TRBJ2-7 NA
TGTGCCAGCAGTTACAGGGTCAAAGAGACCCAGTACTTC CASSYRVKETQYF TRBV2 NA TRBJ2-5 NA
TGTGCCAGCAGCGTGGGGGGGGGCAATCAGCCCCAGCATTTT CASSVGGGNQPQHF TRBV9 NA TRBJ1-5 NA
TGTGCCAGCAGCTTAGTCGGACGGGAGGCCCAGCAGTACTTC CASSLVGREAQQYF TRBV7-2 TRBD2 TRBJ2-7 NA
TGTGCCAGTACCTCACCGGGACAGACCTACGAGCAGTACTTC CASTSPGQTYEQYF TRBV19 TRBD1 TRBJ2-7 NA
TGTGCCAGCAGTTTCCCCCTCCTACTAGCGGGAGGGACCTACGAGCAGTACTTC CASSFPLLLAGGTYEQYF TRBV28 TRBD2 TRBJ2-7 once
TGCGCCAGCAGCCATTCCCGGGACAGGGCGAACCCCTACGAGCAGTACTTC CASSHSRDRANPYEQYF TRBV5-1 TRBD1 TRBJ2-7 NA
TGTGCCAGCAGCTCACAGGGGGCGGCTAGCGGGAGAAATGAGCAGTTCTTC CASSSQGAASGRNEQFF TRBV11-2 NA TRBJ2-1 NA
TGTGCCAGTTTCGCTAGCGGGGACAATGAGCAGTTCTTC CASFASGDNEQFF TRBV19 TRBD2 TRBJ2-1 once
TGTGCCAGCAGTGAAGCCCTCTCCTACGAGCAGTACTTC CASSEALSYEQYF TRBV2 NA TRBJ2-7 NA
TGCGCCAGCAGCGCAACAGGGTCTGGCTACACCTTC CASSATGSGYTF TRBV5-1 NA TRBJ1-2 NA
TGTGCCAGCACCCTGGGGGGAATCGATGAGCAGTTCTTC CASTLGGIDEQFF TRBV5-4 NA TRBJ2-1 NA
TGTGCCAGCAGGGGGACAGGGTCCATGAACACTGAAGCTTTCTTT CASRGTGSMNTEAFF TRBV25-1 TRBD1 TRBJ1-1 NA
TGTGCCAGCAGTTCAAAACAGGGGTTTAGAGTCAATGAGCAGTTCTTC CASSSKQGFRVNEQFF TRBV28 TRBD1 TRBJ2-1 NA
TGTGCCAGCACCGAACAGGGTTCTGACACTGAAGCTTTCTTT CASTEQGSDTEAFF TRBV28 NA TRBJ1-1 NA
TGTGCCAGCTCACCGGCTAGCGGGAGGACAATCGGGCAGTTCTTC CASSPASGRTIGQFF TRBV18 TRBD2 TRBJ2-1 NA
TGTGCCAGCAGCTTGGCAGGTGGAAATGGCTACACCTTC CASSLAGGNGYTF TRBV5-8 NA TRBJ1-2 NA
TGTGCCAGCAGTTTGGGACAGGGCTCCTACGAGCAGTACTTC CASSLGQGSYEQYF TRBV6-5 TRBD1 TRBJ2-7 NA
TGTGCCAGCAGCCCAAGACTAGCATTACCCCCCACTGAGCAGTTCTTC CASSPRLALPPTEQFF TRBV2 TRBD2 TRBJ2-1 few
TGTGCCATCAGCCTTAGCGGGAGGGATACCTCCTACGAGCAGTACTTC CAISLSGRDTSYEQYF TRBV10-3 TRBD2 TRBJ2-7 NA
TGCGCCAGCAGCTTGGCAGATTTGAACACTGAAGCTTTCTTT CASSLADLNTEAFF TRBV5-1 NA TRBJ1-1 NA
TGTGCCAGCACCCGCCCATCGACAGGGATCTACGAGCAGTACTTC CASTRPSTGIYEQYF TRBV6-5 TRBD1 TRBJ2-7 many
TGCGCCAGCAGCTTGGGGGGAGGCAGTGAAAAACTGTTTTTT CASSLGGGSEKLFF TRBV5-1 NA TRBJ1-4 once
TGCAGCGTTGACAGCGGGAGTTCCTACGAGCAGTACTTC CSVDSGSSYEQYF TRBV29-1 TRBD2 TRBJ2-7 NA
TGTGCCAGCAGTTACTCGACAGGGATCGCAGATACGCAGTATTTT CASSYSTGIADTQYF TRBV6-5 TRBD1 TRBJ2-3 NA
TGTGCCAGCAGCCGGACTAGCGGGAGGGAAGAGACCCAGTACTTC CASSRTSGREETQYF TRBV5-4 TRBD2 TRBJ2-5 NA
TGTGCCAGCAGCACACTAGCGGCCGGTCGGATTACAGATACGCAGTATTTT CASSTLAAGRITDTQYF TRBV5-6 TRBD2 TRBJ2-3 NA
TGTGCCAGCAGCTTCTACACAGCGGGCACAGATACGCAGTATTTT CASSFYTAGTDTQYF TRBV7-8 NA TRBJ2-3 NA
TGTGCCAGCAGCCTGGGACAGGCTGGGGCCAACGTCCTGACTTTC CASSLGQAGANVLTF TRBV28 TRBD1 TRBJ2-6 once
TGTGCCAGCAGCTTAGGATCATCGGCCGGGGAGCTGTTTTTT CASSLGSSAGELFF TRBV7-6 NA TRBJ2-2 NA
TGTGCCAGCAGTAGCGGACTGGAAAACATTCAGTACTTC CASSSGLENIQYF TRBV27 NA TRBJ2-4 NA
TGTGCCTGGAGTGTACTAGTGACTTCATACGAGCAGTACTTC CAWSVLVTSYEQYF TRBV30 NA TRBJ2-7 once
TGTGCCAGCAGCGTGCAGCCCGGGAACAAAAACATTCAGTACTTC CASSVQPGNKNIQYF TRBV9 NA TRBJ2-4 NA
TGTGCCAGCAGCTTAGATGGAGACCCGGGACTAGCGGGAGATGTATACAATGAGCAGTTCTTC CASSLDGDPGLAGDVYNEQFF TRBV7-8 TRBD2 TRBJ2-1 NA
TGTGCCAGCAGCGTAGAACGGGAGGGCAATGAGCAGTTCTTC CASSVEREGNEQFF TRBV9 TRBD2 TRBJ2-1 NA
TGTGCCAGCAGCGCCCCGGGGCGGGAGGTTGACAATGAGCAGTTCTTC CASSAPGREVDNEQFF TRBV7-2 TRBD2 TRBJ2-1 NA
TGTGCCAGCAGTGAAGCCGGGACAGGGATGGCCAACACTGAAGCTTTCTTT CASSEAGTGMANTEAFF TRBV2 TRBD1 TRBJ1-1 NA
TGTGCCAGCAGCGTCACAGGGACCTCCTACGAGCAGTACTTC CASSVTGTSYEQYF TRBV9 NA TRBJ2-7 NA
TGTGCCAGCAGTCCCGAGCGGGTCTACGAGCAGTACTTC CASSPERVYEQYF TRBV27 NA TRBJ2-7 once
TGTGCCAGCACGCCGGGGGTGTCCGAGCAGTACTTC CASTPGVSEQYF TRBV28 NA TRBJ2-7 NA
TGTGCCAGCAGTTACGCTGGACAGGGACAAGAGACCCAGTACTTC CASSYAGQGQETQYF TRBV6-6 TRBD1 TRBJ2-5 NA
TGCGCCAGCAGCTTTGGACACCCTGACGAGCAGTACTTC CASSFGHPDEQYF TRBV5-1 NA TRBJ2-7 NA
TGTGCCAGCAGCCCGGGACTAGCGGCTACCGGGGCCTCCTACGAGCAGTACTTC CASSPGLAATGASYEQYF TRBV27 TRBD2 TRBJ2-7 NA
TGTGCCAGCAGCTTGAGAGTGGGGACTAGCGGGAGTTTGAATGAGCAGTTCTTC CASSLRVGTSGSLNEQFF TRBV5-6 TRBD2 TRBJ2-1 NA
TGTGCCAGCAGCTTTCGGACAGGGGGCCGGTTTGAAGCTTTCTTT CASSFRTGGRFEAFF TRBV13 TRBD1 TRBJ1-1 NA
TGTGCCAGCAGTCTAGCGGGAGAGAACATTCAGTACTTC CASSLAGENIQYF TRBV5-4 TRBD2 TRBJ2-4 NA
TGTGCCAGCAGCTCTAGGATACAGGGCAGTGCGGGCGGCTACACCTTC CASSSRIQGSAGGYTF TRBV7-2 NA TRBJ1-2 NA
TGTGCCAGCGCGAACCCGGGACTATTGATTTATGAGCAGTTCTTC CASANPGLLIYEQFF TRBV5-6 TRBD2 TRBJ2-1 once